The clone carrying this T cell receptor beta chain is a singleton in its sample. As yet, its antigen is unknown. Here immunoSEQ multiplex PCR was the method, and the copy in TCRdb shows in-frame clones only, minus some. The sample holds more than 2 million clones; roughly 94% are singletons and the top ten take under 0.15%. Donors included only healthy HIV-negative adults lacking recent acute infections or vaccinations. CD45RA+ naive and CD45RA-negative memory subsets were separated from CD4+ cells. These data come from a study of shared clonotypes between healthy human individuals. Study conclusions and caveats: Relative to clonotypes present in all four donors, those not shared had lower generation probabilities.

The sequence derives from a man younger than 35 in good health. The source material was naive CD4+ T cells sorted from blood. Specified subset: CD45RA+ positively selected.

CDR3 nucleotides: TGTGCCAGCAGTTTAGGCCTAGGGGAGGGAGGCTACACCTTC. It specifies CASSLGLGEGGYTF. J is TRBJ1-2 and V is TRBV28; TRBD1 is a possible D gene (5 bases). Germline assignment: CDR1 MDHEN and CDR2 SYDVKM. The ends were cut back, 2 bases at V and 8 bases at J, with 15 bases in the middle. This CDR3 is built from 14 residues.